In its sample, the clone carrying this TCR beta chain was seen once. Its specificity is not known. The sample originates from a study of early stage breast cancer tumors. Whole-study findings and limits: Tumors had about 2.6-fold higher T cell density than normal breast.

From germline, CDR1 is PRHDT and CDR2 FYEKMQ (reference sequence). Trimming cost V 0 bases and J 3 bases; bases outside gene matches: 4. The CDR3 has 15 amino acids. The data were produced by immunoSEQ multiplex PCR, yet TCRdb's version contains in-frame clones alone and is incomplete. The profile covers tens of thousands of clones, with 80% to 95% appearing a single time and about 5% taken by the ten largest. The genes are TRBV13 and TRBJ1-1; 7 bases agree with TRBD1. What was sequenced was blood. The sequence was obtained from a person aged 65 to 79 with breast cancer. The CDR3 sequence: CASSLGQGIHTEAFF. Written as DNA, the CDR3 is TGTGCCAGCAGCTTAGGACAGGGGATTCACACTGAAGCTTTCTTT.